These 10 T cell receptor beta chains originate from one sample sequenced in a study of blood T cell repertoires in COVID-19. Some clones are missing from TCRdb's copy, which holds only in-frame ones; the method was immunoSEQ multiplex PCR. Of hundreds of thousands of clones in the sample, approximately 89% were seen once. Sequencing was performed on PBMCs or T cells enriched from blood (not recorded which). These receptors originate from a woman between 40 and 50 years old who had recovered from COVID-19.

This clone was recorded only once. V gene TRBV4-3 combines with J gene TRBJ2-3; weak D call: TRBD2 (6 bases). Germline CDR1 is LGHNA and CDR2 is YSLEER. The V end lost 2 bases, the J end lost 0 bases, and 21 bases lay between the germline ends. The length of the CDR3 is 19 residues. The CDR3 nucleotides read TGCGCCAGCAGCCAAACCTCGAGCGGGCCGAACCCTAGCACAGATACGCAGTATTTT. Translating it yields CASSQTSSGPNPSTDTQYF.

V gene TRBV6-5 combines with J gene TRBJ1-6, with a possible D match to TRBD1 (6 bases). Germline V gene lookup returns CDR1 MNHEY and CDR2 SVGAGI. V lost 6 bases and J 4 bases, leaving 13 bases between the germline ends. This CDR3 has 15 residues. CDR3 nucleotides: TGTGCCAGCAGAGGACAGACAGGTTATAATTCACCCCTCCACTTT. It yields the protein CASRGQTGYNSPLHF.

This chain's CDR3 is CASSQAGTGTSSYEQYF. Written as DNA, the CDR3 is TGTGCCAGCAGCCAAGCCGGGACAGGTACAAGCTCCTACGAGCAGTACTTC. The chain uses TRBV11-2 and TRBJ2-7, with 8 bases that match TRBD1. The CDR3 contains 17 residues. The ends lost 5 bases at V and 0 bases at J; junction bases unmatched: 12. Germline loops: CDR1 SGHAT, CDR2 FQNNGV.

The V and J genes are TRBV12-3 or TRBV12-4 and TRBJ2-7; possibly TRBD2 for D (5 bases). The CDR3 runs 13 residues. V dropped 5 bases and J dropped 2 bases, with 10 bases sitting between them. The CDR3 is CASSRSGAYEQYF. The CDR3 bases are TGTGCCAGCAGTCGATCCGGGGCCTACGAGCAGTACTTC.

The V call is TRBV28, the J call TRBJ2-3; TRBD1 agrees at 11 bases. CDR1 and CDR2 from the germline V gene are MDHEN and SYDVKM. The CDR3 consists of 14 residues. V was pared by 6 bases and J by 3 bases, with 2 bases of the junction left unmatched. The CDR3 is CASSGQGATDTQYF. As DNA, the CDR3 is TGTGCCAGCAGCGGACAGGGGGCAACAGATACGCAGTATTTT.

This chain joins TRBV30 and TRBJ1-1; 8 nucleotides match TRBD1. CDR1 is GTSNPN, CDR2 SVGIG, per germline (reference sequence). V gave up 4 bases and J gave up 4 bases; unmatched junction bases: 5. The CDR3 covers 13 residues. In nucleotides, the CDR3 is TGTGCCTGGACCGGACAGGGTGGCACTGAAGCTTTCTTT. This sequence encodes CAWTGQGGTEAFF. The entire variable domain, with the rest obtained from reference TRBV30 and TRBJ1-1, is as follows: SQTIHQWPATLVQPVGSPLSLECTVEGTSNPNLYWYRQAAGRGLQLLFYSVGIGQISSEVPQNLSASRPQDRQFILSSKKLLLSDSGFYLCAWTGQGGTEAFFGQGTRLTVV.

This rearrangement joins TRBV18 to TRBJ1-4; D uncertain. Germline V gene data show CDR1 as KGHSH and CDR2 as LQKENI. This CDR3 comprises 16 residues. With 2 bases removed from V and 0 bases from J, the gap between germline ends came to 10 bases. CDR3 nucleotides: TGTGCCAGCTCACCAACAGATTACTCAACTAATGAAAAACTGTTTTTT. It translates to CASSPTDYSTNEKLFF. The entire variable domain, with the rest obtained from reference TRBV18 and TRBJ1-4, is as follows: NAGVMQNPRHLVRRRGQEARLRCSPMKGHSHVYWYRQLPEEGLKFMVYLQKENIIDESGMPKERFSAEFPKEGPSILRIQQVVRGDSAAYFCASSPTDYSTNEKLFFGSGTQLSVL.

The sample holds many counts of this clone. This chain uses TRBV19 with TRBJ1-1; 9 positions match TRBD1. The CDR3 has 15 residues. V shed 7 bases, J shed 0 bases, and the junction held 6 bases outside the gene matches. Germline assignment: CDR1 LNHDA and CDR2 SQIVND (reference sequence). The CDR3 reads CASTFGTGLNTEAFF. Here the CDR3 DNA reads TGTGCCAGTACCTTCGGGACAGGGCTGAACACTGAAGCTTTCTTT. Filled out from reference TRBV19 and TRBJ1-1, the complete variable domain reads DGGITQSPKYLFRKEGQNVTLSCEQNLNHDAMYWYRQDPGQGLRLIYYSQIVNDFQKGDIAEGYSVSREKKESFPLTVTSAQKNPTAFYLCASTFGTGLNTEAFFGQGTRLTVV.

This clone was seen just once. V is TRBV28 and J is TRBJ2-7; D unclear. The germline gives CDR1 MDHEN, CDR2 SYDVKM. Trimming shortened V by 2 bases and J by 4 bases, and 12 bases separated the two germline ends. CDR3 length: 14 amino acids. The CDR3 region has the DNA TGTGCCAGCAGTTTACCCGGGTTCCAGTACGAGCAGTACTTC. It codes for CASSLPGFQYEQYF.

This clone has a handful of counts. The chain joins TRBV19 to TRBJ2-6; D unresolved. The CDR3 contains 18 residues. Trimming shortened V by 1 base and J by 0 bases, and 13 bases separated the two germline ends. Germline lookup yields CDR1 LNHDA and CDR2 SQIVND (reference sequence). DNA for the CDR3: TGTGCCAGTAGTATAGGTGGGTCCGGAGACTCTGGGGCCAACGTCCTGACTTTC. It codes for CASSIGGSGDSGANVLTF. Combining the CDR3 with reference TRBV19 and TRBJ2-6 gives the whole variable domain DGGITQSPKYLFRKEGQNVTLSCEQNLNHDAMYWYRQDPGQGLRLIYYSQIVNDFQKGDIAEGYSVSREKKESFPLTVTSAQKNPTAFYLCASSIGGSGDSGANVLTFGAGSRLTVL.